The 27 T cell receptor beta chains below come from one sample, sequenced in a study of naive and memory T cell subsets. Both TRBC1 and TRBC2 were covered by a beta constant-region primer of two equimolar oligonucleotides. TCRdb independently ran MiXCR on the UMI-ligation and nested PCR reads; one entry per CDR3 protein. The data hold about 35,000 distinct CDR3 sequences, with about 14% observed a single time. Specimen: effector memory CD4+ T cells from blood. The subset denotes: effector memory, CD45RA- CD27-. These receptors originate from a human donor in good health.

Only a few counts were recorded for this clonotype. The chain recombines TRBV19 with TRBJ2-3; D is undetermined. The CDR3 spans 11 residues. V lost 6 bases and J 5 bases, leaving 6 bases between the germline ends. CDR1 and CDR2 from the germline V gene are LNHDA and SQIVND (reference sequence). Here the CDR3 DNA reads TGTGCCAGTAGGACCGGAGATACGCAGTATTTT. This codes for CASRTGDTQYF.

This clonotype was seen repeatedly, ten times or more. J is TRBJ2-3 and V is TRBV7-2; TRBD2 agrees at 12 bases. Germline V CDR1 and CDR2: SGHTA, FQGNSA. The CDR3 length is 19 residues. Germline trimming cut 5 bases from V and 3 bases from J; bases unmatched to any gene: 15. The DNA of the CDR3 is TGTGCCAGCAGCCGACAGCCCCCACTAGCGGGAGGAATGACAGATACGCAGTATTTT. Translation: CASSRQPPLAGGMTDTQYF.

The chain carries TRBV5-6 and TRBJ1-5; 8 bases line up with TRBD1. CDR1 is SGHDT, CDR2 YYEEEE, per germline. CDR3 length equals 16 residues. The V gene end was trimmed by 3 bases and the J gene end by 1 base; junction bases not matched to a gene: 6. The DNA for the CDR3 is TGTGCCAGCAGCTGGACAGGGTTTGGGAGCAATCAGCCCCAGCATTTT. This encodes CASSWTGFGSNQPQHF.

Many counts were recorded for this clonotype. The chain links TRBV3-1 to TRBJ1-1; D not resolved. The CDR3 covers 15 residues. Germline V gene lookup returns CDR1 LGHDT and CDR2 YNNKEL (reference sequence). V lost 1 base and J lost 1, with 10 bases in between. CDR3 coding DNA: TGTGCCAGCAGCCAAGGAAGCGGCAGGAACACTGAAGCTTTCTTT. Amino acid sequence: CASSQGSGRNTEAFF.

This clonotype was picked up many times. This rearrangement joins TRBV5-6 to TRBJ2-5, with 9 nucleotides matching TRBD2. V lost 4 bases and J lost 4; bases outside the gene matches: 8. Germline V CDR1 and CDR2: SGHDT, YYEEEE. The CDR3 has 15 residues. The CDR3 protein is CASSVIAGERETQYF. The CDR3 coding sequence is TGTGCCAGCAGCGTGATAGCGGGAGAAAGAGAGACCCAGTACTTC.

This clonotype turned up a few times. The genes are TRBV6-2 or TRBV6-3 and TRBJ2-7, with TRBD1 identical over 11 bases. Trimming cost V 7 bases and J 7 bases; bases outside gene matches: 12. The CDR3 loop spans 15 amino acids. Germline V lookup: CDR1 MNHEY, CDR2 SVGEGT. The CDR3 region is CASTRPGQGVREQYF. The CDR3 DNA follows: TGTGCCAGCACTAGACCGGGACAGGGGGTCAGGGAGCAGTACTTC.

CDR3 nucleotides: TGTGCCACCAGTGATCCAGGGGGGGGATCAAACGAGCAGTACTTC. Translating gives CATSDPGGGSNEQYF. The chain combines TRBV24-1 with TRBJ2-7, with D perhaps being TRBD1 or TRBD2 (7 bases each). Trimming pared 3 bases from V and 5 bases from J, leaving 16 bases between. The germline CDR1 and CDR2 sequences are KGHDR and SFDVKD. The CDR3 totals 15 residues.

This clonotype was detected a few times. A single base separates this from a much larger clone, so it may be a read error. The rearrangement links TRBV25-1 to TRBJ2-5, with D perhaps matching TRBD2 (5 bases). CDR1 is MGHDK and CDR2 is SYGVNS in the germline V gene. V shed 1 base and J shed 3 bases, with 12 bases lying between them. This CDR3 comprises 15 residues. The CDR3: CASSESGGAKETQYF. In nucleotides, the CDR3 is TGTGCCAGCAGTGAATCAGGAGGTGCTAAAGAGACCCAGTACTTC. Supplemented by reference TRBV25-1 and TRBJ2-5, the full variable domain reads EADIYQTPRYLVIGTGKKITLECSQTMGHDKMYWYQQDPGMELHLIHYSYGVNSTEKGDLSSESTVSRIRTEHFPLTLESARPSHTSQYLCASSESGGAKETQYFGPGTRLLVL.

The sample holds a few counts of this clonotype. This chain connects TRBV27 to TRBJ2-3; 8 positions match TRBD2. Germline V lookup: CDR1 MNHEY, CDR2 SMNVEV (reference sequence). The CDR3 has 15 amino acids. V was pared by 3 bases and J by 3 bases, with 5 bases of the junction left unmatched. Here the CDR3 reads CASSFRLARTDTQYF. The CDR3 nucleotides are TGTGCCAGCAGTTTCAGACTAGCGCGGACAGATACGCAGTATTTT.

This clonotype was picked up a small number of times. The genes are TRBV29-1 and TRBJ1-2; the match to TRBD1 covers 7 bases. The CDR3 has 15 residues. Germline CDR1 and CDR2: SQVTM and ANQGSEA. With V trimmed by 0 bases and J by 6 bases, 10 bases remained unmatched. CDR3 sequence (DNA): TGCAGCGTTGAAGAAATAGGGGGCGAGGGACATGGCTACACCTTC. This gives the protein CSVEEIGGEGHGYTF.

This clonotype was detected only a few times. This rearrangement joins TRBV9 to TRBJ2-2, with 8 nucleotides matching TRBD1. This CDR3 comprises 18 residues. The V and J ends lost 4 bases and 0 bases, in that order; junction bases with no gene match: 11. Germline V CDR1 and CDR2: SGDLS, YYNGEE. DNA of the CDR3: TGTGCCAGCAGCCCCCGACAGGGGCCGGGTTCGAACACCGGGGAGCTGTTTTTT. It encodes CASSPRQGPGSNTGELFF.

This clonotype has ten or more counts. The chain uses TRBV2 and TRBJ2-1; no definite D call. Germline CDR1 is SNHLY and CDR2 is FYNNEI. The V end lost 7 bases, the J end lost 4 bases, and 8 bases lay between the germline ends. The CDR3 totals 12 residues. CDR3 sequence reads: CASTSEYNEQFF. The CDR3 DNA reads TGTGCCAGCACATCAGAGTACAATGAGCAGTTCTTC.

A single count supports this clonotype. The chain is built from TRBV7-2 and TRBJ1-2, with D tentatively TRBD1 (5 bases). CDR3 length: 13 residues. CDR1 SGHTA and CDR2 FQGNSA come from the germline V gene. V lost 3 bases and J lost 8, with 13 bases in between. CDR3 DNA sequence: TGTGCCAGCAGCTTCGGGGGAAGGGAAGGCTACACCTTC. This gives the protein CASSFGGREGYTF.

The chain couples TRBV7-2 to TRBJ2-3; D is uncertain. Germline CDR1 and CDR2: SGHTA and FQGNSA. The CDR3 is 14 residues long. V was shortened by 1 base and J by 1 base, with 6 bases between the two germline ends. The CDR3 region has the DNA TGTGCCAGCAGCTTAGGGTTTGGCACAGATACGCAGTATTTT. Residues: CASSLGFGTDTQYF. Full variable domain (remainder filled in from reference TRBV7-2 and TRBJ2-3): GAGVSQSPSNKVTEKGKDVELRCDPISGHTALYWYRQSLGQGLEFLIYFQGNSAPDKSGLPSDRFSAERTGGSVSTLTIQRTQQEDSAVYLCASSLGFGTDTQYFGPGTRLTVL.

This clonotype was picked up many times. V and J are TRBV12-3 or TRBV12-4 and TRBJ2-1, with TRBD2 matching over 9 bases. CDR3 length: 17 residues. The V and J ends lost 0 bases and 8 bases, in that order; junction bases with no gene match: 11. The CDR3 bases are TGTGCCAGCAGTTTAGCGCTCTCGGCGGGAGGGCTCGATGAGCAGTTCTTC. Protein: CASSLALSAGGLDEQFF.

This clonotype was counted only a few times. The V gene is TRBV6-2 or TRBV6-3, the J gene TRBJ1-1, with 8 nucleotides matching TRBD1. Germline CDR1 is MNHEY and CDR2 is SVGEGT. The V gene end was trimmed by 7 bases and the J gene end by 4 bases; junction bases not matched to a gene: 17. The CDR3 has 17 residues. CDR3 protein: CASTIHRTGKVGTEAFF. The CDR3 nucleotides are TGTGCCAGCACCATCCACCGGACAGGGAAGGTGGGCACTGAAGCTTTCTTT.

This clonotype was found a few times. This chain links TRBV11-2 with TRBJ1-1; the D gene is possibly TRBD1 (5 bases). The V gene's germline CDR1 is SGHAT and CDR2 FQNNGV. This CDR3 contains 14 residues. Trimming cost V 3 bases and J 4 bases, with 12 bases left between them. The DNA for the CDR3 is TGTGCCAGCAGCTTTGGACACCAGTCCACTGAAGCTTTCTTT. This codes for CASSFGHQSTEAFF.

This clonotype was recorded at least ten times. The gene calls are TRBV7-2 and TRBJ1-5, with 8 bases identical to TRBD1. V shed 5 bases and J 6 bases; nucleotides not matched to a gene: 6. The germline V gene has CDR1 SGHTA and CDR2 FQGNSA. The CDR3 loop spans 14 amino acids. The CDR3 DNA sequence: TGTGCCAGCAGCCTGGGGACAGGATTTCAGCCCCAGCATTTT. Translation: CASSLGTGFQPQHF.

V usage is TRBV18 and J usage is TRBJ1-1; 8 positions match TRBD1. The J segment lost 2 bases and the V segment lost 7 bases, leaving 3 bases of the junction unmatched. The CDR3 spans 13 residues. CDR1 and CDR2 from the germline V gene are KGHSH and LQKENI. CDR3 residues: CASFTGGNTEAFF. CDR3 nucleotides: TGTGCCAGCTTCACAGGGGGAAACACTGAAGCTTTCTTT.

The chain links TRBV28 to TRBJ2-7, with a possible D match to TRBD1 (6 bases). The CDR3 is 13 residues long. V was pared by 8 bases and J by 3 bases, with 14 bases between. CDR1 MDHEN and CDR2 SYDVKM come from the germline V gene. The CDR3 protein is CASCRDIYYEQYF. CDR3 coding DNA: TGTGCCAGCTGCAGGGACATCTACTACGAGCAGTACTTC.

The chain combines TRBV3-1 with TRBJ1-5; no firm D call. CDR3 length: 13 residues. Per germline, CDR1 LGHDT and CDR2 YNNKEL (reference sequence). Trimming removed 2 bases from V and 4 bases from J, with 6 bases in between. The chain's CDR3 is CASSQTGNQPQHF. CDR3 nucleotide sequence: TGTGCCAGCAGCCAAACGGGAAATCAGCCCCAGCATTTT.

This chain connects TRBV20-1 to TRBJ2-1; tentative D call: TRBD2 (8 bases). Germline assignment: CDR1 DFQATT and CDR2 SNEGSKA (reference sequence). The CDR3 extends over 17 amino acids. V was cut by 1 base and J by 7 bases, with 23 bases left in between. DNA of the CDR3: TGCAGTGCTAGAGGCGCATCGGGAGGGCCAGGGGGGAATGAGCAGTTCTTC. Residues: CSARGASGGPGGNEQFF.

This clonotype was counted at least ten times. The rearrangement links TRBV20-1 to TRBJ2-5, with 8 positions matching TRBD2. J gave up 5 bases and V 5 bases, and 4 bases lay outside the gene matches. CDR1 DFQATT and CDR2 SNEGSKA come from the germline V gene (reference sequence). The CDR3 loop spans 12 amino acids. The CDR3 region has the DNA TGCAGTGCTGGAGCGGGAGTCGAGACCCAGTACTTC. This translates into CSAGAGVETQYF.

This clonotype was observed a handful of times. This chain uses TRBV28 with TRBJ2-7; TRBD2 matches at 10 bases. The trim removed 4 bases at V and 2 bases at J, leaving 5 bases unmatched. The CDR3 consists of 15 residues. Germline values: CDR1 MDHEN, CDR2 SYDVKM. CDR3 DNA sequence: TGTGCCAGCAGTTGGCTAGCGGGAGTTCCCTACGAGCAGTACTTC. As protein: CASSWLAGVPYEQYF.

In this sample, this clonotype turned up a few times. The V gene is TRBV5-6, the J gene TRBJ1-2, with a weak D call TRBD1 (5 bases). Deletions cut 4 bases from V and 2 bases from J, with 18 bases between. The germline V gene encodes CDR1 SGHDT and CDR2 YYEEEE. The CDR3 consists of 16 residues. The chain's CDR3 is CASSPPFIRQNYGYTF. In DNA form, the CDR3 reads TGTGCCAGCAGCCCTCCATTTATTCGACAGAACTATGGCTACACCTTC.

This clonotype was found a few times. The chain is built from TRBV7-9 and TRBJ2-1; tentatively, D is TRBD1 (5 bases). The CDR3 covers 17 residues. Per the germline V gene, CDR1 is SEHNR and CDR2 is FQNEAQ (reference sequence). V was clipped by 5 bases and J by 1 base, with 18 bases between them. CDR3 in amino acids: CASSPGWVWASYNEQFF. CDR3 nucleotide sequence: TGTGCCAGCAGCCCAGGGTGGGTTTGGGCTTCCTACAATGAGCAGTTCTTC.

Of note for this clonotype: This could be a read error, since a much larger clone is one nucleotide away. The chain has TRBV5-1 and TRBJ2-5; D uncertain. Deletions cut 7 bases from V and 1 base from J, with 14 bases between. The CDR3 contains 14 residues. Germline CDR1 reads SGHRS; CDR2 reads YFSETQ. CDR3 protein: CASGPPTPQETQYF. CDR3 DNA sequence: TGCGCCAGCGGGCCGCCGACACCCCAAGAGACCCAGTACTTC.